The clone carrying this T cell receptor beta chain was seen a handful of times. The repertoire was sequenced with immunoSEQ multiplex PCR; TCRdb's copy has only in-frame clones and lacks some. The profile shows about 350,000 clones, approximately 90% of them singletons. The sample belongs to a study of cytomegalovirus exposure and HLA in healthy donors. The V gene lost 2 bases and the J gene lost 4 bases, with 11 bases spanning the gap. The CDR3 has 14 amino acids. Germline loops: CDR1 MNHEY, CDR2 SMNVEV (reference sequence). Sequencing was done on a sample of PBMCs. This clonotype was obtained from a woman aged 25 to 39 in good health and CMV-seropositive. The genes are TRBV27 and TRBJ1-1; D might be TRBD1 (5 bases). The CDR3 DNA reads TGTGCCAGCAGTTTAAAGGGGTCAGTCACTGAAGCTTTCTTT. Translation: CASSLKGSVTEAFF.